The entry that follows covers one T cell receptor beta chain sequence. This sample stems from a study of blood T cells in healthy people across ages. It was with a sample-barcoded 5' primer and a J-beta primer mix that a second PCR of about 7 to 12 cycles was run. TCRdb fed the 5' RACE reads into MiXCR, producing one record per CDR3 protein. In the table there are 540,000 or so distinct CDR3 sequences, around 48% of which are singletons. Trimming pared 4 bases from V and 0 bases from J, leaving 13 bases between. The germline V gene encodes CDR1 MNHEY and CDR2 SMNVEV (reference sequence). The CDR3 covers 15 residues.

The sample consisted of blood. The chain uses TRBV27 and TRBJ2-7; D possibly corresponds to TRBD1 (5 bases). The origin of this receptor is an older man in good health. The CDR3 reads CASSSHRSSSYEQYF. The CDR3 region has the DNA TGTGCCAGCAGTTCCCACAGGTCGAGCTCCTACGAGCAGTACTTC.